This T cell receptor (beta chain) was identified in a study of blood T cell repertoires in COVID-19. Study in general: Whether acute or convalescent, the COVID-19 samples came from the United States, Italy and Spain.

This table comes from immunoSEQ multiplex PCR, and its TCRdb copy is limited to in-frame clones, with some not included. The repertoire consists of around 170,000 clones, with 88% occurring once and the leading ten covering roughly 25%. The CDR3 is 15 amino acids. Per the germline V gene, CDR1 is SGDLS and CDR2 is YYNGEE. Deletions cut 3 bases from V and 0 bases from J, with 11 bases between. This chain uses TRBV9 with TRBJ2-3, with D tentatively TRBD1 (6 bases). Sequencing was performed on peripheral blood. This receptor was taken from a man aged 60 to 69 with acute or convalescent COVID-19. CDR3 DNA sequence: TGTGCCAGCAGCGCAGGGACACTGAGCACAGATACGCAGTATTTT. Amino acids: CASSAGTLSTDTQYF. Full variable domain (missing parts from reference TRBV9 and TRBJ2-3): DSGVTQTPKHLITATGQRVTLRCSPRSGDLSVYWYQQSLDQGLQFLIQYYNGEERAKGNILERFSAQQFPDLHSELNLSSLELGDSALYFCASSAGTLSTDTQYFGPGTRLTVL.